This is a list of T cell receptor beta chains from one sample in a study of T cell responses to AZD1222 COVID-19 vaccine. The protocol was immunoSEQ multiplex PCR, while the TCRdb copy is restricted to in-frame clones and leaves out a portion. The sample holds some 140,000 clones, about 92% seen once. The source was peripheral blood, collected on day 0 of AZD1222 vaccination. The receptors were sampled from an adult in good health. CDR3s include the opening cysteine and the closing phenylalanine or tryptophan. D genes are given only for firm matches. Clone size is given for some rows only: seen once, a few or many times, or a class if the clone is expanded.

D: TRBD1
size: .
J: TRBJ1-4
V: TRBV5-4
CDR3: CASSPRTGEDEKLFF
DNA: TGTGCCAGCAGCCCGCGGACAGGGGAGGACGAAAAACTGTTTTTT

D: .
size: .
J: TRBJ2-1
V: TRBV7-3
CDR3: CASSLTSGLNNEQFF
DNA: TGTGCCAGCAGCTTAACGTCAGGACTAAACAATGAGCAGTTCTTC

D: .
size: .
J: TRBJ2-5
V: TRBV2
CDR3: CASRKQGRQETQYF
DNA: TGTGCCAGCAGGAAACAGGGGAGGCAAGAGACCCAGTACTTC

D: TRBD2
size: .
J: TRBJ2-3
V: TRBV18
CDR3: CASSRTSGGSGTQYF
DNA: TGTGCCAGCTCCAGGACTAGCGGGGGCTCGGGTACGCAGTATTTT

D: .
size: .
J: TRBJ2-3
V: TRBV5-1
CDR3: CASSRGPRITDTQYF
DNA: TGCGCCAGCAGCCGGGGGCCTCGAATCACAGATACGCAGTATTTT

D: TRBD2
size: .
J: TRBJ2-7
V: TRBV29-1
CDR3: CSVEGGAGGSLYEQYF
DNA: TGCAGCGTTGAAGGTGGAGCGGGGGGTTCTCTCTACGAGCAGTACTTC

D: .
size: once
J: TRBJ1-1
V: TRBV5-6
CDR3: CASSVDPGRRTEAFF
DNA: TGTGCCAGCAGCGTCGACCCAGGGAGGCGAACTGAAGCTTTCTTT

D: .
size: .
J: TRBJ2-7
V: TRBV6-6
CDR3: CASSYVAYEQYF
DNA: TGTGCCAGCAGTTACGTGGCCTACGAGCAGTACTTC

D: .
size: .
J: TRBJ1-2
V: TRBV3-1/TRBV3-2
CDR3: CASSQAAGAGYGYTF
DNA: TGTGCCAGCAGCCAAGCCGCAGGGGCGGGCTATGGCTACACCTTC

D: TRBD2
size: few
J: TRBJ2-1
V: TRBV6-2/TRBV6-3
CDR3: CASSPPGTKNNEQFF
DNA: TGTGCCAGCAGCCCTCCCGGGACTAAAAACAATGAGCAGTTCTTC

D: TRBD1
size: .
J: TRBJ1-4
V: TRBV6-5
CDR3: CASSTQGVRNEKLFF
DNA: TGTGCCAGCAGTACACAGGGGGTGAGAAATGAAAAACTGTTTTTT

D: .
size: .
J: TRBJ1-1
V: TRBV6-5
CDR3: CASSYSGNMNTEAFF
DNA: TGTGCCAGCAGTTACAGCGGCAACATGAACACTGAAGCTTTCTTT

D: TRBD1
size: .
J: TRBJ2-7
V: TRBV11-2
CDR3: CATTGQGPSYEQYF
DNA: TGTGCCACGACCGGACAGGGGCCATCCTACGAGCAGTACTTC

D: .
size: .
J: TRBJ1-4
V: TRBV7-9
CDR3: CASSLGGVREKLFF
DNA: TGTGCCAGCAGCTTAGGAGGGGTTAGAGAAAAACTGTTTTTT

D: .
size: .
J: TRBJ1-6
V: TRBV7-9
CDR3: CASSPGGRINSPLHF
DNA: TGTGCCAGCAGCCCGGGAGGGAGGATTAATTCACCCCTCCACTTT

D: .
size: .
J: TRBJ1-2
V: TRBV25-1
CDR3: CASNEFGGDGYTF
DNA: TGTGCCAGCAACGAGTTCGGGGGGGATGGCTACACCTTC

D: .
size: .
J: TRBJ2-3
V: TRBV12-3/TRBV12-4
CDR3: CATRAGLTDTQYF
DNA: TGTGCCACCCGGGCGGGGTTGACAGATACGCAGTATTTT

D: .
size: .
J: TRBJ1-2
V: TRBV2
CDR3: CASTRGTNYGYTF
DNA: TGTGCCAGCACACGGGGGACAAACTATGGCTACACCTTC

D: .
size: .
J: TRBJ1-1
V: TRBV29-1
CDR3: CSVVVELVAFF
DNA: TGCAGCGTTGTGGTCGAACTTGTAGCTTTCTTT

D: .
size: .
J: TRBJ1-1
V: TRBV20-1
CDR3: CSASGQLNTEAFF
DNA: TGCAGTGCTAGTGGGCAGTTGAACACTGAAGCTTTCTTT

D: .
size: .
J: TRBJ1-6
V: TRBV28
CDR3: CASSLFSGGSNSPLHF
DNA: TGTGCCAGCAGTTTATTCTCCGGGGGAAGTAATTCACCCCTCCACTTT

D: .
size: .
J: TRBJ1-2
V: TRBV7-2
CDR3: CASSFRGANGYTF
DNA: TGTGCCAGCAGCTTTAGAGGTGCGAATGGCTACACCTTC

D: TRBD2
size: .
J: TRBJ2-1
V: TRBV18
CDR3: CASSPLSGGNNEQFF
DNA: TGTGCCAGCTCTCCCCTTAGCGGGGGAAACAATGAGCAGTTCTTC

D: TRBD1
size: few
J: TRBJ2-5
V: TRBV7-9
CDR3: CASSLTGGVETQYF
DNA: TGTGCCAGCAGCTTAACAGGGGGCGTAGAGACCCAGTACTTC

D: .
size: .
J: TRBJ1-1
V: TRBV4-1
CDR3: CASSQERSTPEAFF
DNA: TGCGCCAGCAGCCAAGAACGCTCAACGCCTGAAGCTTTCTTT

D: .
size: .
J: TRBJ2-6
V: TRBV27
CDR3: CASRKPNSGANVLTF
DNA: TGTGCCAGCAGAAAACCCAACTCTGGGGCCAACGTCCTGACTTTC

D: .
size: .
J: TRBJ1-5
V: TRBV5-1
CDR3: CASSPGGNQPQHF
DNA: TGCGCCAGCAGCCCGGGCGGGAATCAGCCCCAGCATTTT

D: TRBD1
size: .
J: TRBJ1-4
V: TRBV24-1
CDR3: CATVISRTGWCATNEKLFF
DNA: TGTGCCACCGTCATCAGTCGGACAGGGTGGTGCGCAACTAATGAAAAACTGTTTTTT

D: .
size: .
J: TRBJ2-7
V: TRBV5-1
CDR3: CASSLYSSYEQYF
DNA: TGCGCCAGCAGCTTATATAGCTCCTACGAGCAGTACTTC

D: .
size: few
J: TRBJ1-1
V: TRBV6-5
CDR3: CASSRANTVTEAFF
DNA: TGTGCCAGCAGCCGCGCCAACACAGTCACTGAAGCTTTCTTT

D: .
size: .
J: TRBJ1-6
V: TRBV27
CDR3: CASSSGTPSWRDSPLHF
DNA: TGTGCCAGCAGCTCCGGGACGCCCTCGTGGAGGGATTCACCCCTCCACTTT

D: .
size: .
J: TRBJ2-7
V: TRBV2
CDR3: CASSFSGYEQYF
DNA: TGTGCCAGCAGTTTTAGCGGTTACGAGCAGTACTTC

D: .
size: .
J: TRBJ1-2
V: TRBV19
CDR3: CASSFLQGDYGYTF
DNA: TGTGCCAGTAGTTTTTTACAGGGAGACTATGGCTACACCTTC

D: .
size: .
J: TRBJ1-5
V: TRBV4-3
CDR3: CASSQAHGNQPQHF
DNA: TGCGCCAGCAGCCAAGCCCATGGCAATCAGCCCCAGCATTTT

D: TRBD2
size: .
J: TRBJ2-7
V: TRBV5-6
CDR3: CASSYSGSGGYEQYF
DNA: TGTGCCAGCAGCTATTCGGGTAGCGGGGGCTACGAGCAGTACTTC

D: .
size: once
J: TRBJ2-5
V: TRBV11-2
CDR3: CASSDRGQETQYF
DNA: TGTGCCAGCAGCGACCGGGGCCAGGAGACCCAGTACTTC

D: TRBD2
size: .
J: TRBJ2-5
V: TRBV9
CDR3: CASSVDGTSFQTQYF
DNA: TGTGCCAGCAGCGTAGATGGGACTAGTTTTCAGACCCAGTACTTC

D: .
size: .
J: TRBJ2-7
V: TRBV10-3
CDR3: CAISESSAGPHEQYF
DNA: TGTGCCATCAGTGAGTCGTCGGCAGGTCCCCACGAGCAGTACTTC

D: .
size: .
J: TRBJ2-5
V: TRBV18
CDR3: CASSLFPEETQYF
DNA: TGTGCCAGCTCACTCTTCCCGGAGGAGACCCAGTACTTC

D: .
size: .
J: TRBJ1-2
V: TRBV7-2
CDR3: CASSSRLSNYGYTF
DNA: TGTGCCAGCAGCTCGAGGCTGTCTAACTATGGCTACACCTTC

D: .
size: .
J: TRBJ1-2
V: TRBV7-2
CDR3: CASSWMGNYGYTF
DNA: TGTGCCAGCAGCTGGATGGGTAACTATGGCTACACCTTC

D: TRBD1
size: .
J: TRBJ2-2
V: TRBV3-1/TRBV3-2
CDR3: CATRRDRGGGELFF
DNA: TGTGCCACCCGTCGGGACAGGGGCGGCGGGGAGCTGTTTTTT

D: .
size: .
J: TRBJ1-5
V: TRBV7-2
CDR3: CASSLAVYSNQPQHF
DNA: TGTGCCAGCAGCTTAGCAGTCTATAGCAATCAGCCCCAGCATTTT

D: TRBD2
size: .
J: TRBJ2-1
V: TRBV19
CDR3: CASRLAASYNEQFF
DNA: TGTGCCAGTAGACTAGCGGCCTCCTACAATGAGCAGTTCTTC

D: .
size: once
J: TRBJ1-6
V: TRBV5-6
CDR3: CASSLAGAPYNSPLHF
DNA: TGTGCCAGCAGCTTGGCAGGGGCGCCCTATAATTCACCCCTCCACTTT

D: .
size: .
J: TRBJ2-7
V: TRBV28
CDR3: CASTGLAGYEQYF
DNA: TGTGCCAGCACCGGCCTAGCCGGCTACGAGCAGTACTTC

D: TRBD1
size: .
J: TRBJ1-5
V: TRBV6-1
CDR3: CASSDWTGGQNQPQHF
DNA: TGTGCCAGCAGTGATTGGACAGGCGGTCAAAATCAGCCCCAGCATTTT

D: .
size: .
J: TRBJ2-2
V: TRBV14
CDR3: CASSPVRNTGELFF
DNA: TGTGCCAGCAGCCCCGTGAGAAACACCGGGGAGCTGTTTTTT

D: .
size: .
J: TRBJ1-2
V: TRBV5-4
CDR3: CASRPGRGYGYTF
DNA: TGTGCCAGCAGACCAGGGCGCGGCTATGGCTACACCTTC

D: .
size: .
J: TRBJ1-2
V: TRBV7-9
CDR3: CASSYTTPRGNGYTF
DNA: TGTGCCAGCAGCTACACCACGCCCAGGGGAAATGGCTACACCTTC

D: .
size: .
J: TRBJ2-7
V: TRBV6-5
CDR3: CASSRGTYEQYF
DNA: TGTGCCAGCAGTCGGGGAACCTACGAGCAGTACTTC

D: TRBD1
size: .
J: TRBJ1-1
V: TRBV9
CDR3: CASSVLGTTGGTEAFF
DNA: TGTGCCAGCAGCGTACTAGGTACGACAGGGGGGACTGAAGCTTTCTTT